This TCR beta chain was obtained from a study of CD8+CD57+ T cells in acquired aplastic anemia. Study at large: Mean DNA quantity obtained from sorted CD4+ and CD8+ cells was 3 to 3.5 ug. Reads per healthy sample averaged around 9.9 million (CD4+) and some 12 million (CD8+).

Study-wide points: There were 25 to 30 CD8+ CDR3 sequences that occurred in both patients and controls.

V shed 0 bases and J 8 bases; nucleotides not matched to a gene: 7. The CDR3 is 15 residues long. Germline CDR1 is SGDLS and CDR2 is YYNGEE. With regard to this clonotype: What it binds is not known.

Genomic DNA, serving as template, underwent TCR beta VDJ and CDR3 profiling. MiXCR was run by TCRdb on the reads, yielding one entry per CDR3 protein. Here the sample spans some 210,000 distinct CDR3 sequences, over 60% being singletons. The chain carries TRBV9 and TRBJ2-1; TRBD2 agrees at 8 bases. The clonotype was recovered from a human donor in good health. Sequenced material: sorted CD4+, CD8+, or CD8+CD57+ T cells (not recorded which) from PBMCs. The CDR3 sequence is CASSVAGGDTYEQFF. CDR3 bases: TGTGCCAGCAGCGTAGCGGGGGGGGATACGTATGAGCAGTTCTTC.